The present T cell receptor beta chain was sequenced within a study of blood T cell repertoires in COVID-19. Study context: Sources were T cells, B-cell-depleted T cells, or PBMCs; the material itself was cDNA or gDNA.

Authors' processing steps: Reference gene primer amplification gave estimated nucleated cell counts. Assay used: immunoSEQ multiplex PCR; TCRdb lists only in-frame clones, some missing. Clone size and V and J calls were adopted from that table, with D and trimming inferred from the DNA. The sample consists of roughly 40,000 clones, around 91% of them appearing once. This clone was observed a handful of times. Germline-derived CDR1 and CDR2 are DFQATT and SNEGSKA (reference sequence). CDR3 length equals 14 residues. V lost 3 bases to trimming and J lost 6 bases; unmatched junction nucleotides: 9. This clonotype was sampled from a man under 40 with active or convalescent COVID-19. This chain links TRBV20-1 with TRBJ2-5; 8 nucleotides line up with TRBD2. Sequencing input: peripheral blood. CDR3 protein: CSASIGGVEKTQYF. Here the CDR3 DNA reads TGCAGTGCTAGTATCGGGGGGGTGGAGAAGACCCAGTACTTC.